Given below is one T cell receptor (beta chain) in context. The antigen remains undetermined. CDR1 and CDR2 (germline): SGDLS, YYNGEE. The V gene end was trimmed by 4 bases and the J gene end by 1 base; junction bases not matched to a gene: 5. This CDR3 has 15 amino acids. These data come from a study of cytomegalovirus exposure and HLA in healthy donors. The PCR ran on 60 Vbeta and 13 Jbeta primers. The assay was immunoSEQ multiplex PCR, and TCRdb's table has in-frame clones only and misses some. The data contain around 200,000 clones, around 83% of them singletons. Study observations and caveats: Presence/absence analysis assumed near-uniform sequencing depth across donors.

The chain recombines TRBV9 with TRBJ1-3; 7 nucleotides agree with TRBD1. This TCR was recovered from a girl between 10 and 17 years old in good health and CMV-seronegative. Material: PBMCs. The CDR3: CASSTMTGSGNTIYF. CDR3 DNA: TGTGCCAGCAGCACAATGACAGGGTCTGGAAACACCATATATTTT. Complete variable domain (other parts from reference TRBV9 and TRBJ1-3): DSGVTQTPKHLITATGQRVTLRCSPRSGDLSVYWYQQSLDQGLQFLIQYYNGEERAKGNILERFSAQQFPDLHSELNLSSLELGDSALYFCASSTMTGSGNTIYFGEGSWLTVV.